This TCR beta chain was retrieved from a study of naive and memory T cell subsets. CDR1 is SEHNR, CDR2 FQNEAQ, per germline (reference sequence). The CDR3 is 15 residues long. V was clipped by 7 bases and J by 0 bases, with 13 bases between them. Overnight CMV lysate stimulation of fresh PBMCs defined donor CMV status by CD4+ IFNgamma. Details on this clonotype: Its specificity is unknown.

Study-wide results and caveats: Gini index rose across naive, CM, EM and EMRA in CD4 and CD8. Activation and differentiation may alter RNA-based TCR counts.

Both TRBC1 and TRBC2 were covered by a beta constant-region primer of two equimolar oligonucleotides. Ligated cDNA was amplified by four rounds of PCR with nested alpha and beta constant-region primers and SP2. MiXCR, applied by TCRdb to the UMI-ligation and nested PCR reads, yields one record per CDR3 protein. The data show 80,000 to 95,000 distinct CDR3 sequences, roughly 9.2% seen once. The sequenced sample consisted of naive CD8+ T cells from blood. This TCR was sampled from a human donor in good health. The chain couples TRBV7-9 to TRBJ2-1, with D perhaps TRBD1 or TRBD2 (5 bases each). For the CDR3, the DNA is TGTGCCAGCACCCCCGGGACCCGCTCCTACAATGAGCAGTTCTTC. It translates to CASTPGTRSYNEQFF.